Listed below are T cell receptor beta chains from one sample, sequenced in a study of vaccination and CD4 T cells after COVID-19. TCRdb reprocessed the PCR reads via MiXCR and lists one record per CDR3 protein. The table has 8,000 to 10,000 distinct CDR3 sequences, roughly 36% seen once. No antigen has been identified for these receptors. The sample was CD4+ T cells from blood, cultured in vitro. The source of these receptors is a human donor in good health. CDR3s include the opening cysteine and the closing phenylalanine or tryptophan. Fields, in order: V gene, J gene, clone size, CDR3 length, CDR3 protein. Rows give clone size only sometimes, using once, few, many, or a class for an expanded clone.

v_call: TRBV24-1
j_call: TRBJ1-5
clone_size: once
cdr3_length: 13
cdr3_aa: CATSDVQGSPQHF

v_call: TRBV4-2
j_call: TRBJ2-1
clone_size: few
cdr3_length: 16
cdr3_aa: CASSQDITSGYNEQFF

v_call: TRBV20-1
j_call: TRBJ2-1
clone_size: .
cdr3_length: 14
cdr3_aa: CSGALPSSYNEQFF

v_call: TRBV6-2/TRBV6-3
j_call: TRBJ2-1
clone_size: few
cdr3_length: 16
cdr3_aa: CASSYSPGLAAYEQFF

v_call: TRBV5-1
j_call: TRBJ2-5
clone_size: .
cdr3_length: 14
cdr3_aa: CASSASGDQETQYF

v_call: TRBV20-1
j_call: TRBJ1-2
clone_size: few
cdr3_length: 11
cdr3_aa: CSARDVLGYTF

v_call: TRBV28
j_call: TRBJ2-7
clone_size: .
cdr3_length: 14
cdr3_aa: CASGSGAGQYEQYF

v_call: TRBV10-3
j_call: TRBJ1-1
clone_size: .
cdr3_length: 15
cdr3_aa: CTISDYSRMNTEAFF

v_call: TRBV7-9
j_call: TRBJ2-4
clone_size: .
cdr3_length: 18
cdr3_aa: CASSLVGSGEGAKNIQYF

v_call: TRBV24-1
j_call: TRBJ2-3
clone_size: few
cdr3_length: 16
cdr3_aa: CATSDLQAGSTDTQYF

v_call: TRBV6-2/TRBV6-3
j_call: TRBJ1-4
clone_size: .
cdr3_length: 16
cdr3_aa: CASSYSPGTTNEKLFF

v_call: TRBV5-6
j_call: TRBJ2-5
clone_size: few
cdr3_length: 14
cdr3_aa: CASSGGSLQETQYF

v_call: TRBV7-9
j_call: TRBJ2-7
clone_size: .
cdr3_length: 12
cdr3_aa: CASSLDWNEQYF

v_call: TRBV6-4
j_call: TRBJ2-1
clone_size: .
cdr3_length: 13
cdr3_aa: CASSDETYNEQFF

v_call: TRBV2
j_call: TRBJ1-2
clone_size: .
cdr3_length: 13
cdr3_aa: CASQAGQNYGYTF

v_call: TRBV12-3/TRBV12-4
j_call: TRBJ2-2
clone_size: .
cdr3_length: 15
cdr3_aa: CASARAGQNTGELFF

v_call: TRBV7-2
j_call: TRBJ2-1
clone_size: few
cdr3_length: 11
cdr3_aa: CASSFYNEQFF

v_call: TRBV20-1
j_call: TRBJ1-6
clone_size: few
cdr3_length: 15
cdr3_aa: CSARGYVGGSSPLHF

v_call: TRBV27
j_call: TRBJ1-1
clone_size: .
cdr3_length: 14
cdr3_aa: CASSRGRLNTEAFF

v_call: TRBV6-5
j_call: TRBJ2-3
clone_size: few
cdr3_length: 14
cdr3_aa: CASSYGPSTDTQYF

v_call: TRBV20-1
j_call: TRBJ2-1
clone_size: once
cdr3_length: 15
cdr3_aa: CSADTSSGRGNEQFF

v_call: TRBV7-9
j_call: TRBJ2-2
clone_size: few
cdr3_length: 16
cdr3_aa: CASSPGGRRGHGELFF